This T cell receptor (beta chain) is drawn from a study of blood T cell repertoires in COVID-19. The wider study: The origin of the acute and convalescent COVID-19 samples was the United States, Italy and Spain.

Only in-frame clones appear in the TCRdb table, and some are missing; sequencing was by immunoSEQ multiplex PCR. The sample consists of roughly 24,000 clones, around 93% of them appearing once. Germline assignment: CDR1 MDHEN and CDR2 SYDVKM. J lost 4 bases, V lost 6 bases, and 2 bases had no gene match. The CDR3 has 13 amino acids. The specimen sequenced was peripheral blood. The chain employs TRBV28 and TRBJ1-5, with TRBD1 identical over 8 bases. The clonotype originates from a human donor in a cohort sampled during active COVID-19. CDR3 bases: TGTGCCAGCAGACGACAGGGGAATCAGCCCCAGCATTTT. Translated, it gives CASRRQGNQPQHF. Full variable domain (missing parts from reference TRBV28 and TRBJ1-5): DVKVTQSSRYLVKRTGEKVFLECVQDMDHENMFWYRQDPGLGLRLIYFSYDVKMKEKGDIPEGYSVSREKKERFSLILESASTNQTSMYLCASRRQGNQPQHFGDGTRLSIL.